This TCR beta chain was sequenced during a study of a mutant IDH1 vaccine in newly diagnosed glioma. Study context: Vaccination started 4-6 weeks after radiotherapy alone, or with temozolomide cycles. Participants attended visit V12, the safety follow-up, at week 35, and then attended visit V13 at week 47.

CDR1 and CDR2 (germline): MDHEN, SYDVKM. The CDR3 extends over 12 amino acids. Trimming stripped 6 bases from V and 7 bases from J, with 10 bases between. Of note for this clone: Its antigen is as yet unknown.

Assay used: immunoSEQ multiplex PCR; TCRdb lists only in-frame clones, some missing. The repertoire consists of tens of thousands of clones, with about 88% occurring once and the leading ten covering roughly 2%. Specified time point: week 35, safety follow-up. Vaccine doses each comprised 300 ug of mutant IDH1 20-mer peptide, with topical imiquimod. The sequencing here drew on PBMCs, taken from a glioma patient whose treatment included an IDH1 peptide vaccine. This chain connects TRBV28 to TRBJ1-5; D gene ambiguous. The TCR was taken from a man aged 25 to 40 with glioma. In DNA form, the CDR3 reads TGTGCCAGCAGACCGGTCAGCCAGCCCCAGCATTTT. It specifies CASRPVSQPQHF.